The T cell receptor (beta chain) described here comes from a study of blood T cell repertoires in COVID-19. Study-wide context: The study drew acute and convalescent COVID-19 samples from the United States, Italy and Spain. Sources were T cells, B-cell-depleted T cells, or PBMCs; the material itself was cDNA or gDNA.

V shed 2 bases and J shed 6 bases, with 11 bases lying between them. Germline CDR1 reads SEHNR; CDR2 reads FQNEAQ (reference sequence). The CDR3 totals 13 residues. This clone has a single count. Sequenced by immunoSEQ multiplex PCR; TCRdb stores in-frame clones only, minus some. This sample yields fewer than 500,000 clones, of which roughly 89% are seen a single time; more than 1.4% belongs to the top ten. The specimen was peripheral blood. The V and J genes are TRBV7-9 and TRBJ2-7, with a weak D call TRBD2 (5 bases). This sequence originates from a woman aged 25-40 years with active or convalescent COVID-19. The CDR3 sequence: CASSLRESVEQYF. DNA for the CDR3: TGTGCCAGCAGCTTAAGGGAGTCAGTCGAGCAGTACTTC.